This T cell receptor (beta chain) was documented in a study of response to subunit inactivated influenza vaccine. Study outcomes and limitations: A suggestion made by the authors is that each seasonal influenza vaccination recruits few new T cells.

This clonotype was seen a few times. Its antigen is not known. TCRdb ran MiXCR on the RT-PCR reads and lists one entry per CDR3 protein. Among about 580,000 distinct CDR3 sequences listed, around 13% were seen once. The germline gives CDR1 SGHAT, CDR2 FQNNGV. Trimming took 5 bases from V and 1 from J; bases not matched to a gene: 7. This CDR3 comprises 18 residues. The specimen was PBMCs from blood, collected about 12 days after vaccination. This rearrangement joins TRBV11-2 to TRBJ2-6; TRBD1 aligns across 11 bases. This receptor was taken from a man over 45 who received an inactivated influenza vaccine. CDR3 sequence (DNA): TGTGCCAGCAGCCCGGACAGGGGGCGCCTTTCTGGGGCCAACGTCCTGACTTTC. This encodes CASSPDRGRLSGANVLTF.